What follows is one T cell receptor (beta chain) and its context. No antigen is known for it. This CDR3 has 13 residues. Trimming cost V 10 bases and J 6 bases, with 19 bases left between them. Germline CDR1 and CDR2: MNHNY and SVGAGI (reference sequence). This sample was included in a study of cytomegalovirus exposure and HLA in healthy donors. Turning to the study itself: Membership in the Caucasian-associated ancestry cluster was found for about 80% of 398 genotyped donors.

Study results and caveats: V segments that were indistinguishable, TRBV6-2 and TRBV6-3 among them, were omitted from analysis. Later analysis showed TCR association rates varying by HLA locus, highest for DRB1 and lowest for HLA-C. Presence/absence analyses rested on an assumption that sequencing depth was roughly uniform across donors.

The PCR was carried out with 60 Vbeta primers and 13 Jbeta primers. The repertoire was sequenced with immunoSEQ multiplex PCR; TCRdb's copy has only in-frame clones and lacks some. The sample carries about 180,000 clones, around 76% recorded once. The sample consisted of PBMCs. The rearrangement uses TRBV6-6 and TRBJ2-7; no firm D call. This receptor was taken from a woman aged 30 to 39 in good health and CMV-seropositive. The CDR3 DNA is TGTGCCAACGCCCTAAACCCGAGGAGCGAGCAGTACTTC. Its protein product is CANALNPRSEQYF.